The 8 T cell receptor beta chains below all came from one sample that was sequenced in a study of patients and donors after allogeneic stem cell transplantation (dated by TCRdb to 2020 to 2022). The library was generated by RT-PCR. The run used a NextSeq 550. TCRdb trimmed the raw reads at Q25, called clones with MiXCR and kept productive beta chains. Records with the same CDR3 protein are collapsed into one entry carrying the most frequent genes and DNA. In all, the sample holds about a million distinct CDR3 sequences, and about a sixth of those were seen once. The ten top clones hold 5% to 6.5% of the sample. The sequenced material came from blood, either unsorted or a sorted T cell fraction (not recorded which). The receptors were gathered from a human donor who was either an allogeneic HSCT recipient or a stem cell or donor lymphocyte infusion donor (not recorded which). It is not recorded whose cells these are; they may come from a transplant donor.

The V call is TRBV3-1, the J call TRBJ1-3; D gene ambiguous. This CDR3 spans 13 amino acids. Trimming cost V 0 bases and J 4 bases, with 4 bases left between them. Germline V lookup: CDR1 LGHDT, CDR2 YNNKEL (reference sequence). The chain's CDR3 is CASSQDLGNTIYF. As DNA, the CDR3 is TGTGCCAGCAGCCAAGACCTCGGAAACACCATATATTTT.

The chain employs TRBV12-3 or TRBV12-4 and TRBJ1-1; the D is unclear. V lost 2 bases, J lost 4 bases, and 8 bases lay in between. The CDR3 runs 13 residues. The chain's CDR3 is CASSLYGVTEAFF. For the CDR3, the DNA is TGTGCCAGCAGTTTATATGGAGTCACTGAAGCTTTCTTT.

The chain links TRBV3-1 to TRBJ1-1, with D uncertain. This CDR3 spans 15 amino acids. Trimming shortened V by 3 bases and J by 1 base, and 12 bases separated the two germline ends. Germline lookup yields CDR1 LGHDT and CDR2 YNNKEL (reference sequence). Written as DNA, the CDR3 is TGTGCCAGCAGCCACACAAGGACGGGGAACACTGAAGCTTTCTTT. Protein sequence: CASSHTRTGNTEAFF.

The CDR3 sequence: CSSMRDNDEKLFF. DNA of the CDR3: TGCAGCTCCATGCGGGATAACGATGAAAAACTGTTTTTT. The rearrangement joins TRBV29-1 to TRBJ1-4, with no clear D. Germline assignment: CDR1 SQVTM and CDR2 ANQGSEA. Trimming removed 8 bases from V and 6 bases from J, with 16 bases in between. This CDR3 region has 13 residues.

This chain uses TRBV29-1 with TRBJ2-5; 7 positions agree with TRBD1. Losses at the gene ends were 4 bases for V and 1 base for J; bases not matched to a gene: 6. The CDR3 runs 14 residues. Germline assignment: CDR1 SQVTM and CDR2 ANQGSEA. DNA of the CDR3: TGCAGCGTTGGAGTGGGGACAGTCCAAGAGACCCAGTACTTC. Translated, it gives CSVGVGTVQETQYF. Combining the CDR3 with reference TRBV29-1 and TRBJ2-5 gives the whole variable domain SAVISQKPSRDICQRGTSLTIQCQVDSQVTMMFWYRQQPGQSLTLIATANQGSEATYESGFVIDKFPISRPNLTFSTLTVSNMSPEDSSIYLCSVGVGTVQETQYFGPGTRLLVL.

The chain employs TRBV6-5 and TRBJ1-2, with TRBD1 matching over 9 bases. The CDR3 spans 15 residues. The V and J ends lost 2 bases and 8 bases, in that order; junction bases with no gene match: 9. Germline loops: CDR1 MNHEY, CDR2 SVGAGI. CDR3 sequence reads: CASSYRLDRGFGYTF. In DNA, the CDR3 is TGTGCCAGCAGTTACCGGTTGGACAGGGGCTTCGGCTACACCTTC.

This clonotype was seen a few times. The chain couples TRBV5-6 to TRBJ1-4; 10 bases fit TRBD1. The germline CDR1 and CDR2 sequences are SGHDT and YYEEEE. Trimming took 4 bases from V and 8 from J; bases not matched to a gene: 8. The length of the CDR3 is 15 residues. CDR3 loop: CASSMGRDRGEKLFF. CDR3 sequence (DNA): TGTGCCAGCAGCATGGGCCGGGACAGGGGAGAAAAACTGTTTTTT.

This clonotype came up a few times. This chain uses TRBV4-1 with TRBJ2-3, with 7 bases identical to TRBD2. The germline V gene has CDR1 MGHRA and CDR2 YSYEKL. V lost 2 bases to trimming and J lost 6 bases; unmatched junction nucleotides: 8. The CDR3 has 15 amino acids. CDR3 nucleotide sequence: TGCGCCAGCAGCCAAACTCTAGCGGAGGGGGATACGCAGTATTTT. Translation gives CASSQTLAEGDTQYF.